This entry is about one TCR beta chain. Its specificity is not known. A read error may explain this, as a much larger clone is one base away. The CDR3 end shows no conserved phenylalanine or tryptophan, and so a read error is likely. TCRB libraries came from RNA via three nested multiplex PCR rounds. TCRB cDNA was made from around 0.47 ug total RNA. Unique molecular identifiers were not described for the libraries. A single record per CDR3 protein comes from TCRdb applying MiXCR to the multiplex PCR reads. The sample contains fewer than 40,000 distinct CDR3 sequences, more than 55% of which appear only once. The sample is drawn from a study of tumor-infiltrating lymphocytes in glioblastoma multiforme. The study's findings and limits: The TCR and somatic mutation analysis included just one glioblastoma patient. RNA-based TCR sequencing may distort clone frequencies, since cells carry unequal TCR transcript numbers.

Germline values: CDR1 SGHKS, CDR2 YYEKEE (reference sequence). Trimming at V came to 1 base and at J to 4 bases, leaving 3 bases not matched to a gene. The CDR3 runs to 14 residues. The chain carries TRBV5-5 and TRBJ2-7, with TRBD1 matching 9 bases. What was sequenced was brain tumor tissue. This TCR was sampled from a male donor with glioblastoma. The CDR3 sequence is CASSLIQGAYEQYL. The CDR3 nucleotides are TGTGCCAGCAGCTTGATACAGGGGGCTTACGAGCAGTACCTC.